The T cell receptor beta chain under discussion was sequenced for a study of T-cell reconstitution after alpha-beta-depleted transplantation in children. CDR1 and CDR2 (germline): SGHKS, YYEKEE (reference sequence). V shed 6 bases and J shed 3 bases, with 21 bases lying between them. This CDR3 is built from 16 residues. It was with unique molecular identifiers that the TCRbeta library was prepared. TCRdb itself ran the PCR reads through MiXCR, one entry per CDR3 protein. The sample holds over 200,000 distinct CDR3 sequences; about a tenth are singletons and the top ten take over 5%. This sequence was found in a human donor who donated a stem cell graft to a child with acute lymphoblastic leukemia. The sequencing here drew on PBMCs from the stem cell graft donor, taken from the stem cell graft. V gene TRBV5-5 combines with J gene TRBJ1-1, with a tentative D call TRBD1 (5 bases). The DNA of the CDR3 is TGTGCCAGCACCCTTCCCGGGGCGTCAGGGCACACTGAAGCTTTCTTT. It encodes CASTLPGASGHTEAFF.